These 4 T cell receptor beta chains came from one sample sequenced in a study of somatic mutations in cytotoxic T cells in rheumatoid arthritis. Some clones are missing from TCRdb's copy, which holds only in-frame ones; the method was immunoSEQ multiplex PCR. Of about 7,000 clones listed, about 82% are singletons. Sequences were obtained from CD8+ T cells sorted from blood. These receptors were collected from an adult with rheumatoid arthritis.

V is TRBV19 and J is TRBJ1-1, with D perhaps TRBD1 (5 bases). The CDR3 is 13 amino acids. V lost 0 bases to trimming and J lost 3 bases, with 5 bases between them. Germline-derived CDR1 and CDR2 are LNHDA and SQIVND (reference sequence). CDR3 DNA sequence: TGTGCCAGTAGTATAGAGGGGGACACTGAAGCTTTCTTT. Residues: CASSIEGDTEAFF.

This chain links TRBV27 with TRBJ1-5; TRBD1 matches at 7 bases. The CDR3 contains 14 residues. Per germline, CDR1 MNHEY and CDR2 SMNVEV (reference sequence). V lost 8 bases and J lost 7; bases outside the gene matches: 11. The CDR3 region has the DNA TGTGCCAGCCGGCGGAGGGGGCGAGGGCAGCCCCAGCATTTT. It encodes CASRRRGRGQPQHF.

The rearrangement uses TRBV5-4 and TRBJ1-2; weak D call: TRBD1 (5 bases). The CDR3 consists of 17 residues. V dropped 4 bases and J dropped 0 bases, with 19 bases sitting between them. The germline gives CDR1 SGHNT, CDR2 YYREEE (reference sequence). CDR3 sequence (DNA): TGTGCCAGCAGCCAAAATGACAGAGCCTTTACTAACTATGGCTACACCTTC. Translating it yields CASSQNDRAFTNYGYTF.

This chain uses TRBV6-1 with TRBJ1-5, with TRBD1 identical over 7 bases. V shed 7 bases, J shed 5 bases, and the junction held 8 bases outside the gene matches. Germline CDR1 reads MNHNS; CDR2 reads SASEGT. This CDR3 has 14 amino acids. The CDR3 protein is CASKKTGLYQPQHF. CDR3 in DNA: TGTGCCAGCAAAAAGACAGGGTTGTATCAGCCCCAGCATTTT.